The rows below give T cell receptor beta chains drawn from one sample of a study of early T cells in non-severe SARS-CoV-2 infection. TCRdb itself ran the 5' RACE reads through MiXCR, one entry per CDR3 protein. Here the sample spans about 69,000 distinct CDR3 sequences, roughly 12% being singletons. Sequencing used whole blood. The receptors stem from an adult who was a healthcare worker with PCR-confirmed SARS-CoV-2 infection or an uninfected control (not recorded which). Each CDR3 is given with its conserved first and last residue. Fields, in order: clone size, D gene, CDR3 length, V gene, J gene, CDR3 protein, CDR3 DNA. A D gene is named only where the DNA matches it firmly. Size tells how often a clone was seen (once, few, many) or the class of an expanded clone, and some rows leave it out.

many	NA	14	TRBV10-1	TRBJ2-7	CASSEWTHPYEQYF	TGCGCCAGCAGTGAATGGACCCATCCCTACGAGCAGTACTTC
many	NA	14	TRBV12-3/TRBV12-4	TRBJ1-1	CASSLVDLNTEAFF	TGTGCCAGCAGTTTAGTTGACCTCAACACTGAAGCTTTCTTT
many	NA	14	TRBV14	TRBJ2-3	CASSQARATDTQYF	TGTGCCAGCAGCCAGGCTAGGGCCACAGATACGCAGTATTTT
few	NA	12	TRBV29-1	TRBJ1-1	CSVFKVNTEAFF	TGCAGCGTTTTCAAAGTGAACACTGAAGCTTTCTTT
NA	NA	18	TRBV7-2	TRBJ2-6	CASSSLGIRFSGANVLTF	TGTGCCAGCAGCTCTTTGGGGATTAGGTTCTCTGGGGCCAACGTCCTGACTTTC
many	TRBD1	15	TRBV3-1	TRBJ1-2	CASSQTKGTAYGYTF	TGTGCCAGCAGCCAGACTAAGGGGACAGCCTATGGCTACACCTTC
many	NA	13	TRBV29-1	TRBJ1-1	CSVEGGGGTEAFF	TGCAGCGTTGAGGGAGGCGGAGGCACTGAAGCTTTCTTT
many	NA	13	TRBV5-1	TRBJ2-5	CASSSSLQETQYF	TGCGCCAGCAGCTCCTCCCTTCAAGAGACCCAGTACTTC
many	NA	11	TRBV6-6	TRBJ1-6	CASSAASPLHF	TGTGCCAGCAGTGCTGCTTCACCCCTCCACTTT
many	TRBD1	14	TRBV10-3	TRBJ2-7	CAISDRTGVYEQYF	TGTGCCATCAGTGATCGGACAGGGGTGTACGAGCAGTACTTC
many	NA	16	TRBV11-3	TRBJ1-1	CASSQAGQQPNTEAFF	TGTGCCAGCAGCCAAGCAGGACAGCAACCGAACACTGAAGCTTTCTTT
NA	NA	17	TRBV6-5	TRBJ1-1	CASSYRRTEVGWTEAFF	TGTGCCAGCAGTTACCGCCGGACAGAAGTGGGTTGGACTGAAGCTTTCTTT
NA	TRBD1	15	TRBV12-3/TRBV12-4	TRBJ1-3	CASSQDREFGNTIYF	TGTGCCAGCAGTCAAGACAGGGAGTTTGGAAACACCATATATTTT
many	TRBD2	14	TRBV19	TRBJ2-1	CASARLADYNEQFF	TGTGCCAGTGCTAGGCTAGCGGACTACAATGAGCAGTTCTTC
many	TRBD1	14	TRBV6-5	TRBJ1-6	CASRPPGGNSPLHF	TGTGCCAGCAGACCCCCAGGGGGAAATTCACCCCTCCACTTT
NA	NA	13	TRBV7-8	TRBJ2-1	CASSISGYNEQFF	TGTGCCAGCAGCATTAGCGGCTACAATGAGCAGTTCTTC
NA	TRBD1	11	TRBV29-1	TRBJ1-2	CSSGGSDGYTF	TGCAGTTCAGGGGGAAGTGATGGCTACACCTTC
many	TRBD2	17	TRBV9	TRBJ2-3	CASSPGTSGGAGDTQYF	TGTGCCAGCAGCCCTGGGACTAGCGGGGGGGCCGGAGATACGCAGTATTTT
many	TRBD2	17	TRBV27	TRBJ2-7	CASSLLPPGAGPYEQYF	TGTGCCAGCAGTCTTTTACCCCCTGGAGCGGGGCCCTACGAGCAGTACTTC
few	NA	16	TRBV7-9	TRBJ2-2	CASSLDRGSGTGELFF	TGTGCCAGCAGCTTAGATCGTGGGAGCGGCACCGGGGAGCTGTTTTTT
NA	NA	14	TRBV12-5	TRBJ1-3	CASGLGARGNTIYF	TGTGCTAGTGGTTTGGGGGCGAGGGGAAACACCATATATTTT
NA	NA	14	TRBV20-1	TRBJ1-1	CSAGLSVSYTEAFF	TGCAGTGCTGGACTGAGTGTTTCTTACACTGAAGCTTTCTTT
many	NA	16	TRBV27	TRBJ2-3	CASSLGWGGRSDTQYF	TGTGCCAGCAGTTTAGGGTGGGGGGGCCGATCAGATACGCAGTATTTT
NA	NA	12	TRBV24-1	TRBJ2-1	CATSGPYNEQFF	TGTGCCACCAGTGGGCCCTACAATGAGCAGTTCTTC
few	NA	16	TRBV6-6	TRBJ1-5	CASSYSFGGGNQPQHF	TGTGCCAGCAGTTACTCGTTCGGGGGCGGTAATCAGCCCCAGCATTTT
few	NA	11	TRBV2	TRBJ2-3	CASSEGYTQYF	TGTGCCAGCAGTGAAGGATATACGCAGTATTTT
many	NA	15	TRBV5-1	TRBJ2-1	CASSFFREIYNEQFF	TGCGCCAGCAGCTTTTTCCGGGAGATCTACAATGAGCAGTTCTTC
few	TRBD2	15	TRBV29-1	TRBJ2-7	CSAELAGVGSHEQYF	TGCAGCGCCGAACTAGCGGGAGTAGGCTCGCACGAGCAGTACTTC
NA	NA	13	TRBV6-5	TRBJ2-7	CASSSTPLYEQYF	TGTGCCAGCAGCTCGACACCCCTTTACGAGCAGTACTTC
many	TRBD1	15	TRBV20-1	TRBJ1-5	CSASHGDRSNQPQHF	TGCAGTGCTAGTCACGGGGACAGGAGCAATCAGCCCCAGCATTTT
many	TRBD2	16	TRBV20-1	TRBJ2-3	CSARIIAGGPKDTQYF	TGCAGTGCTAGGATAATAGCGGGAGGGCCTAAAGATACGCAGTATTTT
many	NA	14	TRBV5-1	TRBJ1-2	CASSANQAAYGYTF	TGCGCCAGCAGCGCCAACCAAGCCGCCTATGGCTACACCTTC
NA	NA	13	TRBV29-1	TRBJ2-7	CSVKGQGVYEQYF	TGCAGCGTTAAAGGGCAAGGAGTCTACGAGCAGTACTTC
many	TRBD1	14	TRBV12-3/TRBV12-4	TRBJ2-1	CASSPQGTYNEQFF	TGTGCCAGCAGTCCACAGGGGACCTACAATGAGCAGTTCTTC
many	TRBD2	13	TRBV7-2	TRBJ2-2	CASRGGGTGELFF	TGTGCCAGCAGGGGCGGGGGCACCGGGGAGCTGTTTTTT
many	NA	14	TRBV7-9	TRBJ2-7	CASRQTGPSYEQYF	TGTGCCAGCAGACAAACAGGGCCCTCCTACGAGCAGTACTTC
many	NA	15	TRBV5-1	TRBJ2-3	CASSLDGASTDTQYF	TGCGCCAGCAGCTTGGATGGGGCTAGCACAGATACGCAGTATTTT
few	NA	13	TRBV20-1	TRBJ2-7	CSARPVGGVQQYF	TGCAGTGCTAGACCCGTGGGGGGAGTTCAGCAGTACTTC
few	TRBD1	15	TRBV5-1	TRBJ2-7	CASSTHKGQAYEQYF	TGCGCCAGCAGCACCCATAAGGGACAGGCCTACGAGCAGTACTTC
NA	TRBD1	16	TRBV11-1	TRBJ2-2	CASSPRQGQGTGELFF	TGTGCCAGCAGCCCCCGACAGGGGCAGGGCACCGGGGAGCTGTTTTTT
many	NA	15	TRBV6-6	TRBJ1-5	CASRPGQVGNQPQHF	TGTGCCAGCAGACCTGGCCAGGTCGGCAATCAGCCCCAGCATTTT
many	TRBD2	15	TRBV5-1	TRBJ2-1	CASSTGTRTYNEQFF	TGCGCCAGCAGCACCGGGACTAGAACCTACAATGAGCAGTTCTTC
many	NA	11	TRBV7-9	TRBJ2-7	CASSRGSEQYF	TGTGCCAGCAGCCGGGGTTCCGAGCAGTACTTC
many	TRBD1	16	TRBV5-1	TRBJ2-1	CASSNGRDRVANEQFF	TGCGCCAGCAGCAATGGCCGGGACAGGGTAGCCAATGAGCAGTTCTTC
NA	NA	13	TRBV12-5	TRBJ1-6	CASGLETNSPLHF	TGTGCTAGTGGTTTGGAAACTAATTCACCCCTCCACTTT
once	TRBD2	13	TRBV2	TRBJ2-5	CASRRLAVETQYF	TGTGCCAGCAGGCGACTAGCGGTAGAGACCCAGTACTTC
many	TRBD1	15	TRBV2	TRBJ1-2	CASRRDRAVNYGYTF	TGTGCCAGCAGAAGGGACAGGGCTGTCAACTATGGCTACACCTTC
NA	NA	15	TRBV5-5	TRBJ2-6	CASSLQGSGANVLTF	TGTGCCAGCAGCTTACAGGGATCTGGGGCCAACGTCCTGACTTTC